The 26 T cell receptor beta chains below were found in one sample sequenced in a study of blood T cell repertoires in COVID-19. Only in-frame clones appear in the TCRdb table, and some are missing; sequencing was by immunoSEQ multiplex PCR. This table holds around 310,000 clones, approximately 89% found once. Sequenced: PBMCs or T cells enriched from blood (not recorded which). The receptors derive from a man aged 25-45 years who had recovered from COVID-19.

This chain connects TRBV2 to TRBJ2-7; 7 nucleotides agree with TRBD1. Germline CDR1 reads SNHLY; CDR2 reads FYNNEI. V was clipped by 6 bases and J by 4 bases; unmatched bases: 0. This CDR3 comprises 11 residues. This CDR3 is CASRTGYEQYF. The CDR3 DNA reads as TGTGCCAGCAGGACAGGGTACGAGCAGTACTTC.

J is TRBJ2-7 and V is TRBV27; 9 positions match TRBD1. The CDR3 is made up of 15 amino acids. V gave up 1 base and J gave up 4 bases; unmatched junction bases: 5. Germline CDR1 reads MNHEY; CDR2 reads SMNVEV (reference sequence). DNA for the CDR3: TGTGCCAGCAGTTTATACTACGGACAGGGGTACGAGCAGTACTTC. This translates into CASSLYYGQGYEQYF.

In its sample, this clone was seen once. The CDR3 sequence is CASSPTSGMNTEAFF. In DNA form, the CDR3 reads TGTGCCAGCAGCCCTACGTCGGGGATGAACACTGAAGCTTTCTTT. The rearrangement links TRBV7-9 to TRBJ1-1; D unresolved. The CDR3 extends over 15 amino acids. V lost 5 bases to trimming and J lost 0 bases, with 13 bases between them. Germline loops: CDR1 SEHNR, CDR2 FQNEAQ (reference sequence).

This chain joins TRBV5-1 and TRBJ2-3, with TRBD1 as a possible D gene (6 bases). The V and J ends lost 4 bases and 2 bases respectively, with 17 bases between them. The germline CDR1 and CDR2 sequences are SGHRS and YFSETQ. The CDR3 contains 16 residues. The CDR3 DNA is TGCGCCAGCAGCCCCGGGGAAGGGGGATCCACAGATACGCAGTATTTT. This codes for CASSPGEGGSTDTQYF.

The rearrangement links TRBV5-1 to TRBJ2-3; D gene uncertain. The CDR3 has 19 amino acids. V was pared by 2 bases and J by 0 bases, with 22 bases between. Germline assignment: CDR1 SGHRS and CDR2 YFSETQ. This chain's CDR3 is CASSLYLVSTSASTDTQYF. CDR3 DNA: TGCGCCAGCAGCTTATATTTGGTCTCAACATCCGCTAGCACAGATACGCAGTATTTT.

The chain uses TRBV10-2 and TRBJ2-5, with D perhaps matching TRBD1 (5 bases). The CDR3 loop spans 13 amino acids. CDR1 is WSHSY and CDR2 is SAAADI in the germline V gene. With 2 bases removed from V and 5 bases from J, the gap between germline ends came to 9 bases. CDR3 sequence reads: CASSERGLETQYF. The CDR3 nucleotides read TGCGCCAGCAGTGAGAGGGGCCTGGAGACCCAGTACTTC.

The chain uses TRBV6-4 and TRBJ2-3; possibly TRBD2 for D (5 bases). CDR1 is MRHNA, CDR2 SNTAGT, per germline. The CDR3 length is 12 residues. V was clipped by 6 bases and J by 7 bases, with 11 bases between them. The chain's CDR3 is CASSAEGYTQYF. CDR3 coding DNA: TGTGCCAGCAGCGCCGAGGGTTATACGCAGTATTTT.

The chain is built from TRBV3-1 (or the pseudogene TRBV3-2) and TRBJ1-1; D is uncertain. CDR1 LGHDT and CDR2 YNNKEL come from the germline V gene (reference sequence). The CDR3 is 13 residues long. The germline V and J ends were trimmed by 4 bases and 1 base, with 7 bases remaining between them. The CDR3 here is CASSRRPNTEAFF. CDR3 in DNA: TGTGCCAGCAGCCGGCGGCCGAACACTGAAGCTTTCTTT.

The chain joins TRBV27 to TRBJ2-1; D is perhaps TRBD1 (5 bases). Trimming left V 2 bases short and J 10 bases short, with 18 bases between. The CDR3 length is 15 residues. Looked up from germline, CDR1 is MNHEY and CDR2 is SMNVEV (reference sequence). CDR3 sequence: CASSLIGGAMSEQFF. In DNA form, the CDR3 reads TGTGCCAGCAGTTTAATAGGTGGGGCAATGAGCGAGCAGTTCTTC.

The CDR3 is CASSLGQGYNSPLHF. The CDR3, as DNA: TGTGCCAGCAGCCTAGGGCAGGGGTATAATTCACCCCTCCACTTT. The chain recombines TRBV7-2 with TRBJ1-6; weak D call: TRBD1 (6 bases). Trimming removed 5 bases at V and 4 bases at J, with 12 bases between. CDR1 is SGHTA and CDR2 is FQGNSA in the germline V gene. The CDR3 is made up of 15 amino acids.

The J gene is TRBJ2-1, the V gene TRBV7-6, with a tentative D call TRBD2 (5 bases). There are 15 residues in the CDR3. The V gene's germline CDR1 is SGHVS and CDR2 FNYEAQ. Trimming removed 4 bases at V and 0 bases at J, with 10 bases between. The CDR3 loop is CASSYSGLSYNEQFF. As DNA, the CDR3 is TGTGCCAGCAGCTACAGCGGTCTCTCCTACAATGAGCAGTTCTTC.

The CDR3 DNA reads as TGTGCCAGAAGCCCGGGACAGAGCTCTGGAAACACCATATATTTT. Translating it yields CARSPGQSSGNTIYF. The chain carries TRBV5-3 and TRBJ1-3; TRBD1 matches at 7 bases. Being an ORF, TRBV5-3 has a function that is uncertain. J gave up 0 bases and V 4 bases, and 4 bases lay outside the gene matches. This CDR3 spans 15 amino acids.

The gene calls are TRBV5-1 and TRBJ1-3, with 10 bases matching TRBD1. The junction had 5 bases not matched to a gene; V was cut back by 0 bases and J by 5 bases. There are 16 residues in the CDR3. Germline lookup yields CDR1 SGHRS and CDR2 YFSETQ. CDR3 DNA: TGCGCCAGCAGCTTGGGACAGGGACAGGGGAGAAACACCATATATTTT. This codes for CASSLGQGQGRNTIYF. The complete variable domain, with remaining parts taken from reference TRBV5-1 and TRBJ1-3, reads KAGVTQTPRYLIKTRGQQVTLSCSPISGHRSVSWYQQTPGQGLQFLFEYFSETQRNKGNFPGRFSGRQFSNSRSEMNVSTLELGDSALYLCASSLGQGQGRNTIYFGEGSWLTVV.

The genes are TRBV12-3 or TRBV12-4 and TRBJ2-3; the D is unclear. Trimming cost V 6 bases and J 2 bases, with 3 bases left between them. This CDR3 spans 11 amino acids. In DNA, the CDR3 is TGTGCCAGCAGCATCACAGATACGCAGTATTTT. Translation gives CASSITDTQYF.

The rearrangement uses TRBV2 and TRBJ2-3; D is undetermined. V was shortened by 3 bases and J by 0 bases, with 4 bases between the two germline ends. CDR1 is SNHLY and CDR2 is FYNNEI in the germline V gene. The CDR3 is 13 amino acids. CDR3 region: CASSDRSTDTQYF. The CDR3 coding sequence is TGTGCCAGCAGTGATCGGAGCACAGATACGCAGTATTTT.

V usage is TRBV6-5 and J usage is TRBJ1-2; 10 nucleotides align to TRBD1. The junction had 4 bases not matched to a gene; V was cut back by 6 bases and J by 6 bases. CDR1 and CDR2 from the germline V gene are MNHEY and SVGAGI. CDR3 length: 13 amino acids. The CDR3 is CASRDRGRDGYTF. The CDR3, as DNA: TGTGCCAGCAGAGACAGGGGGCGCGATGGCTACACCTTC.

This chain uses TRBV7-9 with TRBJ2-7; 10 bases are a match to TRBD1. The V segment lost 5 bases and the J segment 4 bases; nucleotides outside the gene matches: 11. The germline CDR1 and CDR2 sequences are SEHNR and FQNEAQ (reference sequence). The CDR3 totals 16 residues. The CDR3 spells CASSQGQGVYGYEQYF. CDR3 sequence (DNA): TGTGCCAGCAGCCAAGGACAGGGGGTTTACGGTTACGAGCAGTACTTC.

This chain links TRBV5-4 with TRBJ2-1, with D possibly TRBD2 on 6 matching bases. CDR3 length: 15 residues. Germline V gives CDR1 SGHNT, CDR2 YYREEE (reference sequence). V lost 4 bases and J lost 4, with 15 bases in between. CDR3 nucleotides: TGTGCCAGCAGCCGGGGGTCTCCAGATTACAATGAGCAGTTCTTC. This gives the protein CASSRGSPDYNEQFF.

This clone was picked up one time. The rearrangement uses TRBV5-1 and TRBJ2-1; D may be TRBD1 (6 bases). The CDR3 loop spans 14 amino acids. Trimming left V 1 base short and J 6 bases short, with 11 bases between. CDR1 and CDR2 from the germline V gene are SGHRS and YFSETQ. This CDR3 is CASSLTPRGNEQFF. CDR3 bases: TGCGCCAGCAGCTTGACACCCAGGGGCAATGAGCAGTTCTTC.

This clone came up a few times. The chain joins TRBV24-1 to TRBJ1-5; possible D gene TRBD1, 6 bases. CDR1 and CDR2 from the germline V gene are KGHDR and SFDVKD. The CDR3 covers 18 residues. Trimming took off 2 bases at V and 0 bases at J, with 16 bases between the two ends. The CDR3 spells CATSDSRNRDFSNQPQHF. The CDR3 region has the DNA TGTGCCACCAGTGATTCGCGAAACAGGGATTTTAGCAATCAGCCCCAGCATTTT.

The chain links TRBV19 to TRBJ2-1, with D uncertain. CDR3 length equals 12 residues. V lost 6 bases and J lost 6, with 9 bases in between. The V gene's germline CDR1 is LNHDA and CDR2 SQIVND (reference sequence). CDR3 DNA sequence: TGTGCCAGTAGGTCCACAGCCAATGAGCAGTTCTTC. Its translation: CASRSTANEQFF.

This chain joins TRBV3-1 (or the pseudogene TRBV3-2) and TRBJ1-1; 7 bases line up with TRBD1. Germline V CDR1 and CDR2: LGHDT, YNNKEL (reference sequence). Trimming cost V 10 bases and J 2 bases; bases outside gene matches: 10. The CDR3 length is 14 residues. The CDR3 nucleotides read TGTGCCACAACACAGGGACAGATCAACACTGAAGCTTTCTTT. As protein: CATTQGQINTEAFF.

The chain links TRBV6-5 to TRBJ1-5; 10 positions match TRBD1. CDR3 length equals 15 residues. Germline V gene sequence: CDR1 MNHEY, CDR2 SVGAGI. J lost 5 bases, V lost 5 bases, and 6 bases had no gene match. The CDR3 spells CASSPRDRGYQPQHF. The CDR3, as DNA: TGTGCCAGCAGTCCTCGGGACAGGGGTTATCAGCCCCAGCATTTT.

This chain links TRBV5-5 with TRBJ1-4; D is perhaps TRBD1 (6 bases). In germline, CDR1 is SGHKS, CDR2 YYEKEE (reference sequence). Trimming took 9 bases from V and 6 from J, leaving 15 bases between them. CDR3 size: 13 residues. CDR3 sequence (DNA): TGTGCCACCCCCCGGACAGTTCATGAAAAACTGTTTTTT. It translates to CATPRTVHEKLFF.

This chain links TRBV7-3 with TRBJ2-3, with D unclear. V gave up 5 bases and J gave up 2 bases, with 8 bases separating them. Germline V CDR1 and CDR2: SGHTA, FQGTGA. The CDR3 sequence is 13 residues long. The CDR3 is CASSPFSTDTQYF. CDR3 nucleotide sequence: TGTGCCAGCAGCCCGTTCTCCACAGATACGCAGTATTTT.

This clone was seen only a few times. The rearrangement joins TRBV18 to TRBJ2-7; D may be TRBD1 (5 bases). Germline values: CDR1 KGHSH, CDR2 LQKENI. The V end lost 3 bases, the J end lost 3 bases, and 15 bases lay between the germline ends. The CDR3 loop spans 15 amino acids. In nucleotides, the CDR3 is TGTGCCAGCTCACCTCGGGCGGTAGACAGCTACGAGCAGTACTTC. As protein: CASSPRAVDSYEQYF.